The T cell receptor beta chain under discussion was sequenced for a study of blood T cell repertoires in COVID-19 (dated by TCRdb to the early 2020s). General notes on the study: Collaborator samples came from the United States, Italy and Spain and covered acute and convalescent phases of COVID-19. The prospective study material was composed of cDNA or gDNA derived from T cells, B-cell-depleted T cells, or PBMCs. The dataset comprised deeply sampled blood TCRbeta repertoires from subjects exposed to, actively infected with, or recovered from COVID-19. The repertoires were released in a freely available public database intended as a resource for research on the immune response to SARS-CoV-2. The samples were drawn from two sources: the first 160 participants of the ongoing ImmuneRACE study, and 950 to 1,500 subjects contributed by 6 global collaborators. Sample metadata almost always included a de-identified subject ID, COVID-19 status, age in years and sex. Where available, HLA class I and class II types were taken from metadata supplied by the sample provider and were not determined by assay-based typing. What the work shows at the level of the full study, not this receptor alone: How much clinical and demographic metadata was included differed by source and by participant, and the metadata was provided uncurated.

Each collaborating institution followed its own protocols to collect whole blood in K2EDTA tubes. For TCRbeta analysis, collaborators shipped samples as frozen whole blood, isolated PBMCs, or DNA extracted from either of those sample types. This clone was picked up a small number of times. The antigen it recognizes is unknown. There are no base qualities to consult, and no much larger clone falls within one base. V drops 1 base and J drops 7 bases, leaving 11 bases in between. The germline V gene provides CDR1 SGHRS and CDR2 YFSETQ. Spanning cysteine to phenylalanine, the CDR3 consists of 14 amino acids. The entry retains the CDR3 DNA only, 42 bases that are in frame from base 1. TCRbeta CDR3 regions were amplified from genomic DNA using the immunoSEQ Assay, a bias-controlled multiplex PCR. As for how the authors treated the data: The number of nucleated cells in each sample was estimated by amplification of reference gene primers within the assay. To quantify the absolute abundance of each unique TCRbeta CDR3 rearrangement, sequence reads were collapsed and filtered. For each sample, productive Simpson clonality was calculated as the square root of Simpson's diversity index across productive rearrangements. The source is immuneACCESS, and TCRdb retained only in-frame sequences with V and J called. Part of the clones is not carried over; for the studies checked, unresolved V genes explain less than half of this, and the remainder is unexplained. That table supplies the V and J calls and clone size; D and trimming were determined from the DNA. Here the sample has 87,000 or so clones; more than 70% occur a single time. The ten largest clonotypes hold around 7.4% of the sample.

The sample consisted of peripheral blood. The chain is encoded by TRBV5-1 joined to TRBJ1-4; 5 matching bases give a weak D call of TRBD1. The receptor's source is a human donor with acute or convalescent COVID-19. The donor label of this sample is uncertain. The encoded CDR3 is CASSLRGEGEKLFF. In nucleotide form, the sequence is TGCGCCAGCAGCTTGAGAGGGGAGGGTGAAAAACTGTTTTTT.